This T cell receptor beta chain was sequenced during a study of blood T cell repertoires in COVID-19. Germline assignment: CDR1 KGHSH and CDR2 LQKENI. The V gene end was trimmed by 6 bases and the J gene end by 0 bases; junction bases not matched to a gene: 2. The CDR3 is 14 residues long. Measured with immunoSEQ multiplex PCR; TCRdb has only the in-frame clones, and not every one. Here the sample spans around 210,000 clones, around four fifths being singletons. The J gene is TRBJ2-1, the V gene TRBV18, with TRBD1 matching 7 bases. Sequencing was performed on peripheral blood. The sequence was collected from a man in his sixties with COVID-19, enrolled during active disease. The CDR3 loop is CASSGQSSYNEQFF. CDR3 nucleotide sequence: TGTGCCAGCTCGGGACAGAGCTCCTACAATGAGCAGTTCTTC. The variable domain in full, completed from reference TRBV18 and TRBJ2-1, reads NAGVMQNPRHLVRRRGQEARLRCSPMKGHSHVYWYRQLPEEGLKFMVYLQKENIIDESGMPKERFSAEFPKEGPSILRIQQVVRGDSAAYFCASSGQSSYNEQFFGPGTRLTVL.